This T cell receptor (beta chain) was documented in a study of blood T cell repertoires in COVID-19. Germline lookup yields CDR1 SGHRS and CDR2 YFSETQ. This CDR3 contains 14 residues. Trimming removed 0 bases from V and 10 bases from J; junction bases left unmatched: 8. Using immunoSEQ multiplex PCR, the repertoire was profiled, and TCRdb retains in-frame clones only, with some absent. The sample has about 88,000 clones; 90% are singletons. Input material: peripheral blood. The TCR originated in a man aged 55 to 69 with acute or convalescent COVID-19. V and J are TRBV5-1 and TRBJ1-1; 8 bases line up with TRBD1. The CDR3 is CASSLGTGSYGAFF. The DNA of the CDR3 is TGCGCCAGCAGCTTGGGGACAGGGTCCTACGGAGCTTTCTTT.